The source of this T cell receptor beta chain is a study of shared clonotypes between healthy human individuals. Findings and caveats of the study: Clonotype sharing across several donors was observed for about 5.5% of naive CD4 clonotypes.

CD45RO-negative CD8 cells positively selected for CCR7 made up the naive population, which excluded terminally differentiated effector memory CD45RA+ cells. Healthy adults negative for HIV, lacking recent acute infections or vaccinations, served as donors. The V gene lost 1 base and the J gene lost 10 bases, with 11 bases spanning the gap. Germline CDR1 is SGHAT and CDR2 is FQNNGV. This CDR3 region has 13 residues. Comments on this clone: Its cognate antigen is unknown.

Assay execution proceeded at the deep level. Profiled with immunoSEQ multiplex PCR; TCRdb holds only in-frame clones, not every one. This table holds roughly 2 million clones, just under 95% found once. The sequencing sample was made of naive CD8+ T cells sorted from blood. The chain combines TRBV11-2 with TRBJ2-1; D uncertain. This receptor was taken from a man aged 18-30 years in good health. In nucleotides, the CDR3 is TGTGCCAGCAGCTTAGGGGTGTCGCCAGAGCAGTTCTTC. Translating it yields CASSLGVSPEQFF.